Shown below are 20 T cell receptor beta chains from a single sample sequenced in a study of blood T cells in healthy people across ages. Sample-barcoded 5' priming and a J-beta primer mix drove a second PCR of roughly 7 to 11 cycles. One entry per CDR3 protein, called by TCRdb with MiXCR from the 5' RACE reads. This table has about 650,000 distinct CDR3 sequences, about 30% appearing once. Sequenced: blood. The receptors were gathered from a woman older than 75 in good health.

In regard to this clonotype: Given a much more abundant clone one base away, this may be a read error. J is TRBJ1-5 and V is TRBV10-3, with TRBD1 matching over 7 bases. Germline V gene sequence: CDR1 ENHRY, CDR2 SYGVKD. The CDR3 is made up of 14 amino acids. Here the CDR3 DNA reads TGTGCCATCAGTGAGGACAGGGTTGGTCAGCTCCAGCATTTT. Its protein product is CAISEDRVGQLQHF.

This clonotype was found a few times. This may be a read error, as it is one base from a much larger clone. The rearrangement links TRBV3-1 to TRBJ2-5; no firm D call. The CDR3 runs 12 residues. The V and J ends lost 1 base and 9 bases respectively, with 9 bases between them. The germline V gene encodes CDR1 LGHDT and CDR2 YNNKEL (reference sequence). CDR3 sequence (DNA): TGTGCCAGCAGCCAAGGACGCCAGTCCCAGTACTTC. It encodes CASSQGRQSQYF.

This clonotype was counted many times. This rearrangement joins TRBV5-1 to TRBJ2-4, with TRBD1 as a possible D gene (8 bases). Germline V gene sequence: CDR1 SGHRS, CDR2 YFSETQ. The V and J ends lost 4 bases and 7 bases respectively, with 18 bases between them. The CDR3 totals 15 residues. In nucleotides, the CDR3 is TGCGCCAGCAGCATGCTAGGACAGGGAGGGAACATTCAGTACTTC. Translation gives CASSMLGQGGNIQYF.

The rearrangement links TRBV5-4 to TRBJ2-5, with 9 bases that match TRBD1. Germline lookup yields CDR1 SGHNT and CDR2 YYREEE (reference sequence). V lost 7 bases to trimming and J lost 5 bases; unmatched junction nucleotides: 12. CDR3 size: 15 residues. The CDR3 loop reads CASDNGTGPWETQYF. As DNA, the CDR3 is TGTGCCAGCGATAACGGGACAGGGCCGTGGGAGACCCAGTACTTC.

This clonotype turned up a few times. This sequence joins TRBV5-4 and TRBJ1-1; D is uncertain. Trimming stripped 4 bases from V and 4 bases from J, with 11 bases between. This CDR3 has 13 residues. Germline V gene sequence: CDR1 SGHNT, CDR2 YYREEE (reference sequence). The CDR3 nucleotides are TGTGCCAGCAGCCGGGATTTAGTCACTGAAGCTTTCTTT. It codes for CASSRDLVTEAFF.

Notes on this clonotype: A much larger clone sits a single nucleotide away, making a read error possible. The chain combines TRBV5-6 with TRBJ2-3, with 9 positions matching TRBD1. This CDR3 spans 17 amino acids. From germline, CDR1 is SGHDT and CDR2 YYEEEE. The CDR3 protein is CASSLANRGLGTDAQYF. The CDR3 nucleotides read TGTGCCAGCAGCTTGGCCAACAGGGGGCTTGGCACAGATGCGCAGTATTTT.

The chain has TRBV27 and TRBJ1-2, with a tentative D call TRBD1 (5 bases). CDR1 is MNHEY, CDR2 SMNVEV, per germline (reference sequence). This CDR3 contains 15 residues. V lost 5 bases, J lost 4 bases, and 17 bases lay in between. CDR3 nucleotides: TGTGCCAGCAGTCCGCACGGGGATGGGACCTATGGCTACACCTTC. It codes for CASSPHGDGTYGYTF.

This clonotype has a count of ten or more. The chain combines TRBV29-1 with TRBJ2-7; 7 bases fit TRBD1. CDR1 is SQVTM, CDR2 ANQGSEA, per germline. The CDR3 is made up of 14 amino acids. V lost 6 bases to trimming and J lost 5 bases; unmatched junction nucleotides: 13. CDR3 in amino acids: CSVGPPTGFHEQYF. The CDR3 DNA is TGCAGCGTGGGTCCGCCGACAGGGTTCCACGAGCAGTACTTC.

The CDR3 loop is CSAAPLAGVPDTQYF. The DNA for the CDR3 is TGCAGTGCGGCCCCCCTGGCGGGGGTCCCAGATACGCAGTATTTT. The rearrangement joins TRBV20-1 to TRBJ2-3, with TRBD2 matching 7 bases. Germline CDR1 is DFQATT and CDR2 is SNEGSKA (reference sequence). The CDR3 sequence is 15 residues long. J lost 4 bases, V lost 6 bases, and 13 bases had no gene match.

There are many counts of this clonotype. The chain couples TRBV20-1 to TRBJ2-7; D tentatively reads TRBD1 or TRBD2 (5 bases each). The V gene's germline CDR1 is DFQATT and CDR2 SNEGSKA (reference sequence). V lost 6 bases and J 4 bases, leaving 34 bases between the germline ends. CDR3 size: 19 residues. The CDR3 region has the DNA TGCAGTGCCAGAAGCGGACAAATAAGCGCCCCCTTGGACCTTTACGAGCAGTACTTC. It specifies CSARSGQISAPLDLYEQYF.

The chain is built from TRBV7-2 and TRBJ2-5; 10 bases fit TRBD2. The V gene end was trimmed by 3 bases and the J gene end by 5 bases; junction bases not matched to a gene: 6. The CDR3 contains 15 residues. The V gene's germline CDR1 is SGHTA and CDR2 FQGNSA. The CDR3 protein is CASSFYLAGVETQYF. CDR3 in DNA: TGTGCCAGCAGCTTTTATCTAGCGGGGGTGGAGACCCAGTACTTC. Looking up the rest from reference TRBV7-2 and TRBJ2-5 gives the full variable domain: GAGVSQSPSNKVTEKGKDVELRCDPISGHTALYWYRQSLGQGLEFLIYFQGNSAPDKSGLPSDRFSAERTGGSVSTLTIQRTQQEDSAVYLCASSFYLAGVETQYFGPGTRLLVL.

This clonotype was seen repeatedly, ten times or more. No DNA is shown, since the ends of the CDR3 on it are uncertain; the CDR3 is the one TCRdb lists. The V and J genes are TRBV6-5 and TRBJ2-3. The CDR3 adds up to 16 amino acids, both ends counted. Germline CDR1 MNHEY, CDR2 SVGAGI. This CDR3 is CASSTSVGLGTDTQYF.

This clonotype was picked up a small number of times. A much larger clone is a single base away; this may be a read error. The chain is built from TRBV29-1 and TRBJ2-5; D is undetermined. CDR3 length equals 11 residues. V dropped 6 bases and J dropped 11 bases, with 16 bases sitting between them. CDR1 SQVTM and CDR2 ANQGSEA come from the germline V gene. CDR3 sequence reads: CSVDGQYGQYF. The CDR3 coding sequence is TGCAGCGTGGACGGGCAGTACGGGCAGTACTTC.

In this sample, this clonotype turned up many times. The V gene is TRBV3-1, the J gene TRBJ2-5; D unclear. Germline CDR1 is LGHDT and CDR2 is YNNKEL (reference sequence). Trimming took off 4 bases at V and 1 base at J, with 10 bases between the two ends. The CDR3 spans 14 residues. The CDR3 loop reads CASSRLAAQETQYF. CDR3 sequence (DNA): TGTGCCAGCAGCCGGTTGGCCGCCCAAGAGACCCAGTACTTC.

CDR3 residues: CSVPGRAEQYF. DNA for the CDR3: TGCAGTGTCCCGGGGCGAGCGGAGCAGTACTTC. The chain has TRBV20-1 and TRBJ2-5, with D possibly called TRBD1 or TRBD2 (5 bases each). V lost 7 bases and J lost 11, with 17 bases in between. The CDR3 is made up of 11 amino acids. CDR1 and CDR2 from the germline V gene are DFQATT and SNEGSKA (reference sequence).

This clonotype was recorded at least ten times. The J gene is TRBJ1-6, the V gene TRBV27; 7 bases fit TRBD1. V shed 3 bases, J shed 8 bases, and the junction held 10 bases outside the gene matches. The CDR3 has 16 residues. CDR1 and CDR2 from the germline V gene are MNHEY and SMNVEV (reference sequence). The CDR3 is CASSLRIGTGDSPLHF. The CDR3, as DNA: TGTGCCAGCAGTTTGCGGATCGGAACAGGGGATTCACCCCTCCACTTT.

This rearrangement joins TRBV7-3 to TRBJ2-1, with 11 positions matching TRBD2. This CDR3 region has 14 residues. Germline-derived CDR1 and CDR2 are SGHTA and FQGTGA. Trimming cost V 4 bases and J 8 bases; bases outside gene matches: 4. CDR3 sequence (DNA): TGTGCCAGCAGCTATACTAGCGGGGGATATGAGCAGTTCTTC. The encoded protein is CASSYTSGGYEQFF. Filled out from reference TRBV7-3 and TRBJ2-1, the complete variable domain reads GAGVSQTPSNKVTEKGKYVELRCDPISGHTALYWYRQSLGQGPEFLIYFQGTGAADDSGLPNDRFFAVRPEGSVSTLKIQRTERGDSAVYLCASSYTSGGYEQFFGPGTRLTVL.

V usage is TRBV19 and J usage is TRBJ2-1; tentative D call: TRBD2 (6 bases). The V end lost 1 base, the J end lost 9 bases, and 19 bases lay between the germline ends. The CDR3 sequence is 16 residues long. Germline V gene sequence: CDR1 LNHDA, CDR2 SQIVND (reference sequence). The CDR3 DNA reads TGTGCCAGTAGTATAGTAGGGACTGTCGACGGGATTGAGCAGTTCTTC. It codes for CASSIVGTVDGIEQFF.

Comment on this clonotype: This may be a read error, as it is one base from a much larger clone. The chain uses TRBV20-1 and TRBJ1-2, with unresolved D. Germline V CDR1 and CDR2: DFQATT, SNEGSKA (reference sequence). The CDR3 spans 12 residues. The CDR3: CSALDMGYGCTF. The CDR3 DNA sequence: TGCAGTGCTCTAGACATGGGCTATGGCTGCACCTTC.

In the case of this clonotype: A much larger clone lies one base from this, so it may be a read error. This chain links TRBV27 with TRBJ1-2; D perhaps matches TRBD1 (5 bases). Germline CDR1 is MNHEY and CDR2 is SMNVEV (reference sequence). The CDR3 loop spans 13 amino acids. CDR3 region: CASSFREGYGCTF. The CDR3 DNA is TGTGCCAGCAGTTTCAGGGAAGGCTATGGCTGCACCTTC.